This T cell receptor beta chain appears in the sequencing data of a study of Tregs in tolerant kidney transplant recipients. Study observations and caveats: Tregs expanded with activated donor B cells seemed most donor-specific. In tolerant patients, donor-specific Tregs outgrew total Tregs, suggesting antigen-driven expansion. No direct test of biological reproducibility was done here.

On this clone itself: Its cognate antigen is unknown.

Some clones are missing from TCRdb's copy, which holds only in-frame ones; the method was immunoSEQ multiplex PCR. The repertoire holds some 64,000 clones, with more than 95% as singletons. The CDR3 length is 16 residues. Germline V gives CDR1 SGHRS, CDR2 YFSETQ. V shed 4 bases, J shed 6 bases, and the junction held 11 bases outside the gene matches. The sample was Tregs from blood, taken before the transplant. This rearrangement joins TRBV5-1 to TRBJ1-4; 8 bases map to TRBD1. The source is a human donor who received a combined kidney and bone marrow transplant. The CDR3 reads CASSRTGQGIYEKLFF. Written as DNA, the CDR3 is TGCGCCAGCAGCCGGACCGGACAGGGAATATATGAAAAACTGTTTTTT.